The 15 T cell receptor beta chains reported below all come from one sample, sequenced in a study of T cell clonotyping in hematopoietic cell transplantation. Libraries were prepared by immunoSEQ multiplex PCR; TCRdb keeps only in-frame clonotypes and omits some of them. The sample carries under 15,000 clones, approximately 92% recorded once. Sample: PBMCs, taken 100 days after allogeneic stem cell transplant. The receptor set was obtained from a female patient aged 50-60 years who had an allogeneic stem cell transplant from an unrelated donor, so the T cells may come from the graft donor. Some clones in this sample may be carry-over from other donors' samples.

This clone was observed a single time. For the CDR3, the DNA is TGTGCCAGCAGCCAGGACCTCAGGGGGATGATGAACACTGAAGCTTTCTTT. It is translated as CASSQDLRGMMNTEAFF. V gene TRBV4-2 combines with J gene TRBJ1-1, with 7 bases that match TRBD1. The junction had 10 bases not matched to a gene; V was cut back by 3 bases and J by 0 bases. The V gene's germline CDR1 is LGHNA and CDR2 YNFKEQ. CDR3 size: 17 residues.

The sample holds a few counts of this clone. This rearrangement joins TRBV5-1 to TRBJ2-2; D is unclear. Trimming removed 0 bases at V and 7 bases at J, with 7 bases between. This CDR3 has 13 amino acids. Germline CDR1 SGHRS, CDR2 YFSETQ. The CDR3 spells CASSLEGFGELFF. CDR3 DNA sequence: TGCGCCAGCAGCTTGGAAGGGTTCGGGGAGCTGTTTTTT.

The chain links TRBV12-5 to TRBJ1-5; 11 nucleotides align to TRBD1. Looked up from germline, CDR1 is LGHNT and CDR2 is FRNRAP. This CDR3 is built from 19 residues. V was pared by 0 bases and J by 4 bases, with 11 bases of the junction left unmatched. The CDR3 is CASGLVRTTGTGGNQPQHF. In DNA form, the CDR3 reads TGTGCTAGTGGTTTGGTACGAACCACCGGGACAGGGGGGAATCAGCCCCAGCATTTT.

The chain carries TRBV19 and TRBJ1-1; D not resolved. V was pared by 7 bases and J by 1 base, with 13 bases between. The CDR3 contains 14 residues. Germline CDR1 reads LNHDA; CDR2 reads SQIVND (reference sequence). The CDR3 DNA sequence: TGTGCCAGTACCGCACCGGGTCGGAACACTGAAGCTTTCTTT. Translation: CASTAPGRNTEAFF.

This clone has just one count. V usage is TRBV27 and J usage is TRBJ2-1; 7 positions agree with TRBD2. This CDR3 contains 15 residues. Per germline, CDR1 MNHEY and CDR2 SMNVEV (reference sequence). The ends lost 2 bases at V and 2 bases at J; junction bases unmatched: 3. CDR3 DNA sequence: TGTGCCAGCAGTTTAAGCGGGGACCCCTACAATGAGCAGTTCTTC. It codes for CASSLSGDPYNEQFF.

The chain is built from TRBV4-3 and TRBJ1-2, with 11 bases fitting TRBD1. Trimming cost V 3 bases and J 6 bases; bases outside gene matches: 6. Germline assignment: CDR1 LGHNA and CDR2 YSLEER. This CDR3 comprises 15 residues. CDR3 region: CASSQRTGGADGYTF. The CDR3 bases are TGCGCCAGCAGCCAGCGGACAGGGGGCGCGGATGGCTACACCTTC.

The chain employs TRBV15 and TRBJ2-7, with 8 bases aligning to TRBD1. The CDR3 spans 15 residues. Germline loops: CDR1 LNHNV, CDR2 YYDKDF (reference sequence). J gave up 6 bases and V 0 bases, and 7 bases lay outside the gene matches. The CDR3 DNA sequence: TGTGCCACCAGCAGAGATAGAGGGACAGGAGGCGAGCAGTACTTC. This translates into CATSRDRGTGGEQYF.

Here the CDR3 DNA reads TGTGCCAGCAGCTTGATAGGGCAGAACACTGAAGCTTTCTTT. It is translated as CASSLIGQNTEAFF. The V call is TRBV5-6, the J call TRBJ1-1, with no clear D. Trimming took off 1 base at V and 1 base at J, with 8 bases between the two ends. This CDR3 comprises 14 residues. The germline V gene has CDR1 SGHDT and CDR2 YYEEEE.

This clone was recorded only once. This chain links TRBV30 with TRBJ2-6; D may be TRBD1 (5 bases). CDR3 length: 15 residues. The germline V gene has CDR1 GTSNPN and CDR2 SVGIG (reference sequence). The V and J ends lost 5 bases and 2 bases respectively, with 13 bases between them. CDR3 region: CAWSTAPAGANVLTF. CDR3 nucleotides: TGTGCCTGGTCGACAGCACCAGCTGGGGCCAACGTCCTGACTTTC.

The chain couples TRBV28 to TRBJ2-7; D is unresolved. The CDR3 sequence is 13 residues long. Germline CDR1 reads MDHEN; CDR2 reads SYDVKM. V shed 7 bases and J shed 2 bases, with 12 bases lying between them. This chain's CDR3 is CASKGPFAYEQYV. The CDR3 DNA is TGTGCCAGCAAGGGTCCCTTTGCCTACGAGCAGTACGTC.

CDR3 sequence reads: CASSYGGGLREQYF. DNA of the CDR3: TGTGCCAGCAGTTACGGAGGGGGCTTGCGTGAGCAGTACTTC. This chain links TRBV6-5 with TRBJ2-7; possibly TRBD1 for D (7 bases). From germline, CDR1 is MNHEY and CDR2 SVGAGI. The CDR3 covers 14 residues. Trimming stripped 2 bases from V and 7 bases from J, with 15 bases between.

V gene TRBV7-2 combines with J gene TRBJ2-2, with D maybe TRBD1 (6 bases). The CDR3 is 15 residues long. The V end was cut by 6 bases, the J end by 1 base, with 12 bases between. The germline gives CDR1 SGHTA, CDR2 FQGNSA. The CDR3 loop reads CASRERGRNTGELFF. In DNA form, the CDR3 reads TGTGCCAGCAGAGAGAGGGGGAGGAACACCGGGGAGCTGTTTTTT.

V and J are TRBV25-1 and TRBJ1-1; 7 bases are shared with TRBD1. This CDR3 has 13 amino acids. J lost 1 base, V lost 7 bases, and 3 bases had no gene match. Germline assignment: CDR1 MGHDK and CDR2 SYGVNS. CDR3 region: CASNDRENTEAFF. DNA of the CDR3: TGTGCCAGCAATGACAGGGAGAACACTGAAGCTTTCTTT.

The rearrangement uses TRBV7-2 and TRBJ2-3; 7 bases line up with TRBD1. J lost 6 bases, V lost 8 bases, and 14 bases had no gene match. Per the germline V gene, CDR1 is SGHTA and CDR2 is FQGNSA. The CDR3 is 15 residues long. The CDR3 protein is CASVPPTGWIDTQYF. The DNA of the CDR3 is TGTGCCAGCGTACCCCCGACAGGGTGGATTGATACGCAGTATTTT.

The rearrangement links TRBV6-5 to TRBJ2-7, with D perhaps given as TRBD1 or TRBD2 (6 bases each). Germline V gene sequence: CDR1 MNHEY, CDR2 SVGAGI. V shed 5 bases and J shed 0 bases, with 11 bases lying between them. The CDR3 has 14 residues. CDR3 amino acids: CASSGGTYSYEQYF. The CDR3, as DNA: TGTGCCAGCAGTGGCGGGACATACTCCTACGAGCAGTACTTC.